This TCR beta chain was sequenced during a study of spatial heterogeneity in lung cancer. Germline CDR1 LGHNA, CDR2 YSLEER. This CDR3 comprises 15 residues. Trimming left V 0 bases short and J 1 base short, with 9 bases between. MiXCR, run by TCRdb on the 5' RACE reads, gives a single entry per CDR3 protein. This table has 20,000 to 25,000 distinct CDR3 sequences, under 5.5% appearing once. This clonotype was detected ten times or more. Indicated time point: sample taken at primary tumor resection. Samples came from 72 TRACERx patients with untreated early-stage lung cancer. Frozen PBMC, nontumor lung or tumor provided whole RNA, which was sequenced unsorted.

The receptor was derived from a male donor with early-stage non-small cell lung cancer. This chain joins TRBV4-3 and TRBJ2-5; the D is unclear. The sequences come from PBMCs, collected at surgery. In nucleotides, the CDR3 is TGCGCCAGCAGCCAAGACGTGGCGGCCCAAGAGACCCAGTACTTC. It yields the protein CASSQDVAAQETQYF.